This paragraph reports one T cell receptor (beta chain). Its specificity is not known. A junction end diverges from the germline sequence, so it may reflect a read error. This specimen comes from a study of cytomegalovirus exposure and HLA in healthy donors. Study observations and caveats: Donors belonging to an Asian-associated ancestry cluster reportedly showed fewer N-insertions in productive TCRs than the approximately 670-donor mean, according to what a later analysis found. Reports indicated that the classifier achieved high specificity and sensitivity in diagnosing cytomegalovirus status.

With 60 Vbeta and 13 Jbeta primers, the PCR was carried out. Only in-frame clones appear in the TCRdb table, and some are missing; sequencing was by immunoSEQ multiplex PCR. The table has tens of thousands of clones, 70% to 90% seen once; the top ten hold about 2.9%. The sample consisted of PBMCs. The sequence was obtained from a woman in her thirties in good health and CMV-seronegative.

The CDR3 DNA sequence: TGTGCTAGCAGCTTCGGGGGGGGATTTGAAGAGACCCAGTACTTC. It codes for CASSFGGGFEETQYF. The rearrangement links TRBV7-7 to TRBJ2-5, with TRBD2 matching over 8 bases. Looked up from germline, CDR1 is SSHAT and CDR2 is FNYEAQ (reference sequence). The CDR3 spans 15 residues.